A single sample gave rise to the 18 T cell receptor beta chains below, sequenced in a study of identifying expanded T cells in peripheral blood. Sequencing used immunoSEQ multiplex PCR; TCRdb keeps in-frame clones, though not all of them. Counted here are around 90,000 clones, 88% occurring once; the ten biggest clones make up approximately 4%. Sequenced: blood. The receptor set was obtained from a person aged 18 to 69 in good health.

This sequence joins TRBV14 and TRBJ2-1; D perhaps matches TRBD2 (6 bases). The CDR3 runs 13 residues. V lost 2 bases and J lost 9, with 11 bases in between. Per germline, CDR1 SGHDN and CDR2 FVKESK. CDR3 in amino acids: CASSQRGKAEQFF. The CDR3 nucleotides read TGTGCCAGCAGCCAACGGGGGAAAGCTGAGCAGTTCTTC.

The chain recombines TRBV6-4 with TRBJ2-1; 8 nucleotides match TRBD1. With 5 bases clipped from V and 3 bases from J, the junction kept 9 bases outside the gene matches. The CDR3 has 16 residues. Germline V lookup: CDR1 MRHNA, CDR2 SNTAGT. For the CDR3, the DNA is TGTGCCAGCAGTCCGACGGGGACAGGTGACTACAATGAGCAGTTCTTC. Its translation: CASSPTGTGDYNEQFF.

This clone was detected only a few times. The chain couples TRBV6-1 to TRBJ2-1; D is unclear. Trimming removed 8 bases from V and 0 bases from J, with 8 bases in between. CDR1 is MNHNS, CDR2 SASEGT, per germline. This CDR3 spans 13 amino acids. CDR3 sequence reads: CASAVGSYNEQFF. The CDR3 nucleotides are TGTGCCAGCGCGGTGGGCTCCTACAATGAGCAGTTCTTC.

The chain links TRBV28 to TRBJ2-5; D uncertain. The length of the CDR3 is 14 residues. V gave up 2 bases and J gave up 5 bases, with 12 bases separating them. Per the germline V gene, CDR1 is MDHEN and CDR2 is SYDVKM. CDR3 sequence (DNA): TGTGCCAGCAGTTTAGATGGTCTGGGGGAGACCCAGTACTTC. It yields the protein CASSLDGLGETQYF.

This CDR3 reads CAISGGLYEQFF. CDR3 DNA sequence: TGTGCCATCAGTGGGGGTCTTTATGAGCAGTTCTTC. The chain has TRBV10-3 and TRBJ2-1; D gene unclear. This CDR3 has 12 residues. Trimming removed 4 bases at V and 8 bases at J, with 9 bases between. The germline V gene has CDR1 ENHRY and CDR2 SYGVKD.

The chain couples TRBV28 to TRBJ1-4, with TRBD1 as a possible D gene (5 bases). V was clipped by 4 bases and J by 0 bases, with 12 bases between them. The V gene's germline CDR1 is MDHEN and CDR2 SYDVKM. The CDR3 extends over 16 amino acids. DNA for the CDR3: TGTGCCAGCAGTTACGAGAGGGGCCCAACTAATGAAAAACTGTTTTTT. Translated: CASSYERGPTNEKLFF. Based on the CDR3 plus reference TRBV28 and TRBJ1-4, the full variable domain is DVKVTQSSRYLVKRTGEKVFLECVQDMDHENMFWYRQDPGLGLRLIYFSYDVKMKEKGDIPEGYSVSREKKERFSLILESASTNQTSMYLCASSYERGPTNEKLFFGSGTQLSVL.

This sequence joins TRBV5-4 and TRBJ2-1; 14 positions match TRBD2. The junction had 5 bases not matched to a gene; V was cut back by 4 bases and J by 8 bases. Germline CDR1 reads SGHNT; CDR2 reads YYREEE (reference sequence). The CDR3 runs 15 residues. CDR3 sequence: CASSQGLAGADEQFF. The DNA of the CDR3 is TGTGCCAGCAGCCAGGGACTAGCGGGAGCGGATGAGCAGTTCTTC.

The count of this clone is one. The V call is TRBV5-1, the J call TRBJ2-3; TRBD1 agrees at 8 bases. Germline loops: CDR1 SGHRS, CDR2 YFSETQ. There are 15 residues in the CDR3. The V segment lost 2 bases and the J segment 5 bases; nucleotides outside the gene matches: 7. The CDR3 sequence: CASSLLTGGKDTQYF. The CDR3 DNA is TGCGCCAGCAGCTTACTTACAGGGGGGAAAGATACGCAGTATTTT.

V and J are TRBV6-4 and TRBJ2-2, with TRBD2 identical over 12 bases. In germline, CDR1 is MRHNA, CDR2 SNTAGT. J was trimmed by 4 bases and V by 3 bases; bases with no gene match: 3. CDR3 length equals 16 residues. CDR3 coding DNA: TGTGCCAGCAGTGATCTAGCGGGAGGGCCCACCGGGGAGCTGTTTTTT. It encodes CASSDLAGGPTGELFF.

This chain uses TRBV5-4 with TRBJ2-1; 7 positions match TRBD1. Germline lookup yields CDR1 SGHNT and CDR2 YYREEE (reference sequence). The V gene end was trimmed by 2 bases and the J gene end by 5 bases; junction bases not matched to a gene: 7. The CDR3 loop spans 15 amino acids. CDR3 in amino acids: CASSFSTGRNNEQFF. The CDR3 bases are TGTGCCAGCAGCTTTTCGACAGGGAGAAACAATGAGCAGTTCTTC.

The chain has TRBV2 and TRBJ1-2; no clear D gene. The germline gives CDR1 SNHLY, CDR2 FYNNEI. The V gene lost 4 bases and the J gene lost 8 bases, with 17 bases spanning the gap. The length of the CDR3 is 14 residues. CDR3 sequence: CASSGSVALEGYTF. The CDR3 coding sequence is TGTGCCAGCAGTGGCAGTGTAGCGCTGGAGGGCTACACCTTC. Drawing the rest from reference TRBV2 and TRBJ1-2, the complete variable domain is EPEVTQTPSHQVTQMGQEVILRCVPISNHLYFYWYRQILGQKVEFLVSFYNNEISEKSEIFDDQFSVERPDGSNFTLKIRSTKLEDSAMYFCASSGSVALEGYTFGSGTRLTVV.

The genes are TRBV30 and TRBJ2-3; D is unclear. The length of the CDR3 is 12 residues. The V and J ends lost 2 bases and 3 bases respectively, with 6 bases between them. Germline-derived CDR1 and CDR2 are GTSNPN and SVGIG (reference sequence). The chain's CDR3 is CAWSPVTDTQYF. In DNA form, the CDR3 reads TGTGCCTGGAGTCCTGTTACAGATACGCAGTATTTT. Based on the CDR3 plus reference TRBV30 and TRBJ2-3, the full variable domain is SQTIHQWPATLVQPVGSPLSLECTVEGTSNPNLYWYRQAAGRGLQLLFYSVGIGQISSEVPQNLSASRPQDRQFILSSKKLLLSDSGFYLCAWSPVTDTQYFGPGTRLTVL.

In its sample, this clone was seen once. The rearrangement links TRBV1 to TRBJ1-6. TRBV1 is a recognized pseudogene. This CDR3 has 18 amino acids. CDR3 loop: CTSSHDGKKSSYNSPLHF. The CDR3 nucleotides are TGCACCAGCAGCCATGATGGGAAGAAAAGCTCCTATAATTCACCCCTCCACTTT.

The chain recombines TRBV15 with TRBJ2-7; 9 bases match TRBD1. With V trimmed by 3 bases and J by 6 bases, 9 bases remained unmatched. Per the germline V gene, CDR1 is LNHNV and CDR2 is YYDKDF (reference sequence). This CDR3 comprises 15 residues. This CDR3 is CATSSPGTGRAEQYF. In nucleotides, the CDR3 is TGTGCCACCAGCAGCCCCGGGACAGGGCGGGCCGAGCAGTACTTC.

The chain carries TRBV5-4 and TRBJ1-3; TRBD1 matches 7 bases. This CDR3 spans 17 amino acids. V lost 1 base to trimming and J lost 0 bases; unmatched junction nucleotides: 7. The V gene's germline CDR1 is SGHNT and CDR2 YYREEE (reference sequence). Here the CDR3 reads CASSLQGGSYSGNTIYF. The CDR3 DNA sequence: TGTGCCAGCAGCTTGCAGGGGGGGTCCTACTCTGGAAACACCATATATTTT.

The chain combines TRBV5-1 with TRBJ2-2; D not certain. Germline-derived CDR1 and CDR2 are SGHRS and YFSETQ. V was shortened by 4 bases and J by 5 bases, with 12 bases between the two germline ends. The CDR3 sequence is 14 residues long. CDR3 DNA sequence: TGCGCCAGCAGCCCTGACCGAGAAACCGGGGAGCTGTTTTTT. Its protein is CASSPDRETGELFF.

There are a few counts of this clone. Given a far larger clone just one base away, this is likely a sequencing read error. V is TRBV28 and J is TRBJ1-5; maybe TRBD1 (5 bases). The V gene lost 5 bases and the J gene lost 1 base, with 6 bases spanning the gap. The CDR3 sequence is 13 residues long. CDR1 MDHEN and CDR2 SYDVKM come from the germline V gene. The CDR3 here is CASSRDSNQPQHF. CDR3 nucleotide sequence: TGTGCCAGCAGTAGGGACAGCAATCAGCCCCAGCATTTT.

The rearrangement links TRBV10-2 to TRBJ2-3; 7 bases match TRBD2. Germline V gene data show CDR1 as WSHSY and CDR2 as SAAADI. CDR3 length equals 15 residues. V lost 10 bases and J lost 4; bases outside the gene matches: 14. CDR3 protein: CATRRGRGGADTQYF. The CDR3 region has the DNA TGCGCCACCCGACGAGGGAGGGGTGGCGCAGATACGCAGTATTTT.